The 15 T cell receptor beta chains below all came from one sample that was sequenced in a study of CD8 T cells in Susac syndrome (dated by TCRdb to the late 2010s). The library was obtained by the immunoSEQ multiplex PCR assay. RNA was extracted using the RNeasy kit, and about 0.5 to 1 ug of the RNA was reverse transcribed with random hexamers. The public reads were quality trimmed at Q25 with fastp and then assembled into clones with MiXCR by TCRdb, keeping productive beta chains. Merged by CDR3 protein, the rows form single entries marked with the most common genes and DNA. The table for this sample lists 100,000 to 150,000 distinct CDR3 sequences; around 94% of them were counted only once. Together, the top ten hold under 0.095% of the sample. The sequencing input was CD4+ T cells from PBMCs. The source is a human donor in good health.

The chain joins TRBV12-3 or TRBV12-4 to TRBJ1-1; D is perhaps TRBD1 (5 bases). Trimming removed 7 bases from V and 7 bases from J, with 16 bases in between. This CDR3 is built from 13 residues. DNA of the CDR3: TGTGCCAGCACCTCAACGGCCCAGGGTGAAGCTTTCTTT. This sequence encodes CASTSTAQGEAFF.

J is TRBJ2-1 and V is TRBV15; no clear D gene. The CDR3 loop spans 13 amino acids. The germline gives CDR1 LNHNV, CDR2 YYDKDF (reference sequence). V dropped 5 bases and J dropped 7 bases, with 12 bases sitting between them. CDR3 in amino acids: CATSGRKGNEQFF. The CDR3 region has the DNA TGTGCCACCAGCGGTAGGAAAGGGAATGAGCAGTTCTTC.

The chain employs TRBV20-1 and TRBJ2-7; D gene ambiguous. CDR3 size: 11 residues. In germline, CDR1 is DFQATT, CDR2 SNEGSKA (reference sequence). Trimming removed 6 bases at V and 3 bases at J, with 9 bases between. The CDR3 sequence is CSAGSLYEQYF. CDR3 sequence (DNA): TGCAGTGCCGGGTCCCTCTACGAGCAGTACTTC.

In this sample, this clonotype turned up once. J is TRBJ2-1 and V is TRBV7-9, with TRBD1 as a possible D gene (5 bases). Trimming took 6 bases from V and 2 from J, leaving 11 bases between them. Looked up from germline, CDR1 is SEHNR and CDR2 is FQNEAQ (reference sequence). The CDR3 extends over 14 amino acids. CDR3 region: CASRKGQAYNEQFF. The CDR3 bases are TGTGCCAGCAGAAAGGGGCAAGCCTACAATGAGCAGTTCTTC.

V is TRBV10-3 and J is TRBJ2-6, with D possibly being TRBD1 (6 bases). The CDR3 length is 18 residues. Germline V gene sequence: CDR1 ENHRY, CDR2 SYGVKD. V lost 1 base and J lost 4, with 17 bases in between. This CDR3 reads CAISEFPGASAGANVLTF. CDR3 DNA sequence: TGTGCCATCAGTGAGTTTCCAGGGGCCTCGGCCGGGGCCAACGTCCTGACTTTC.

This sequence joins TRBV29-1 and TRBJ2-7; 7 nucleotides line up with TRBD1. Losses at the gene ends were 2 bases for V and 6 bases for J; bases not matched to a gene: 4. The CDR3 loop spans 12 amino acids. Germline V gene data show CDR1 as SQVTM and CDR2 as ANQGSEA. CDR3 sequence: CSVERQGREQYF. The CDR3 coding sequence is TGCAGCGTTGAAAGACAGGGTCGCGAGCAGTACTTC.

V and J are TRBV5-1 and TRBJ2-5, with TRBD1 matching 9 bases. Germline V gene data show CDR1 as SGHRS and CDR2 as YFSETQ. The CDR3 sequence is 14 residues long. V shed 4 bases, J shed 5 bases, and the junction held 6 bases outside the gene matches. The CDR3 sequence: CASSTTGGRETQYF. Here the CDR3 DNA reads TGCGCCAGCAGCACAACAGGGGGCCGGGAGACCCAGTACTTC.

The gene calls are TRBV2 and TRBJ2-3; D not certain. CDR1 SNHLY and CDR2 FYNNEI come from the germline V gene. CDR3 length: 11 amino acids. The germline V and J ends were trimmed by 4 bases and 4 bases, with 3 bases remaining between them. The CDR3 region is CASSVADTQYF. The CDR3 region has the DNA TGTGCCAGCAGTGTTGCAGATACGCAGTATTTT.

The rearrangement uses TRBV7-6 and TRBJ1-1; TRBD1 matches at 7 bases. CDR1 and CDR2 (germline): SGHVS, FNYEAQ. The junction had 9 bases not matched to a gene; V was cut back by 5 bases and J by 6 bases. There are 14 residues in the CDR3. The chain's CDR3 is CASSADRWLAEAFF. In nucleotides, the CDR3 is TGTGCCAGCAGCGCGGACAGGTGGTTGGCTGAAGCTTTCTTT.

The chain couples TRBV4-1 to TRBJ1-4; TRBD1 matches 8 bases. The trim removed 5 bases at V and 8 bases at J, leaving 13 bases unmatched. Per the germline V gene, CDR1 is MGHRA and CDR2 is YSYEKL. CDR3 length: 16 amino acids. CDR3 loop: CASSSPYRTGREKLFF. The CDR3 DNA reads TGCGCCAGCAGCTCGCCATACCGGACAGGGCGAGAAAAACTGTTTTTT.

The genes are TRBV6-2 or TRBV6-3 and TRBJ2-1; D might be TRBD1 or TRBD2, each matching 5 bases. In germline, CDR1 is MNHEY, CDR2 SVGEGT. The ends were cut back, 6 bases at V and 6 bases at J, with 12 bases in the middle. The CDR3 is 13 amino acids. The CDR3 DNA follows: TGTGCCAGCAGCCTATCGGGGCCCAATGAGCAGTTCTTC. Its protein product is CASSLSGPNEQFF.

V usage is TRBV20-1 and J usage is TRBJ2-5; 10 nucleotides align to TRBD2. V lost 4 bases to trimming and J lost 4 bases; unmatched junction nucleotides: 6. The germline CDR1 and CDR2 sequences are DFQATT and SNEGSKA (reference sequence). This CDR3 has 14 amino acids. The CDR3: CSATSGSRGETQYF. The CDR3 DNA reads as TGCAGTGCTACTAGCGGGAGTCGGGGAGAGACCCAGTACTTC.

Here the CDR3 DNA reads TGTGCCAGCAGCTTCGGGACTAGCGGATACACCGGGGAGCTGTTTTTT. Translated, it gives CASSFGTSGYTGELFF. The chain recombines TRBV7-2 with TRBJ2-2, with TRBD2 identical over 11 bases. V shed 3 bases and J 3 bases; nucleotides not matched to a gene: 3. CDR1 and CDR2 from the germline V gene are SGHTA and FQGNSA. The CDR3 runs 16 residues. The full variable domain, its missing parts supplied by reference TRBV7-2 and TRBJ2-2, is GAGVSQSPSNKVTEKGKDVELRCDPISGHTALYWYRQSLGQGLEFLIYFQGNSAPDKSGLPSDRFSAERTGGSVSTLTIQRTQQEDSAVYLCASSFGTSGYTGELFFGEGSRLTVL.

The chain uses TRBV6-5 and TRBJ1-6; no definite D call. The CDR3 covers 14 residues. Germline values: CDR1 MNHEY, CDR2 SVGAGI. V gave up 1 base and J gave up 9 bases, with 10 bases separating them. This chain's CDR3 is CASSYWHKGSPLHF. In nucleotides, the CDR3 is TGTGCCAGCAGTTACTGGCATAAGGGTTCACCCCTCCACTTT.

The chain recombines TRBV7-2 with TRBJ2-5; TRBD1 aligns across 9 bases. The ends lost 6 bases at V and 5 bases at J; junction bases unmatched: 10. CDR1 SGHTA and CDR2 FQGNSA come from the germline V gene. The CDR3 length is 15 residues. The CDR3 spells CASRPTQGAIETQYF. In DNA, the CDR3 is TGTGCCAGCAGACCCACACAGGGGGCTATTGAGACCCAGTACTTC.